This TCR beta chain comes out of a study of PD-1 blockade in classical Hodgkin lymphoma. Assay: immunoSEQ multiplex PCR; the TCRdb copy retains only in-frame clones and omits some. The sample holds approximately 65,000 clones; approximately 94% are singletons and the top ten take 8%. The study's findings and limits: Patients with a complete response exhibited baseline diversity comparable to newly diagnosed patients. The authors excluded patients who started nivolumab under 1 year after ASCT.

As regards this clone: Its specificity is unknown.

V shed 3 bases and J 8 bases; nucleotides not matched to a gene: 4. Per germline, CDR1 SGHAT and CDR2 FQNNGV. The CDR3 covers 13 residues. Time point here: cycle 4 day 1 (C4D1), after less than 7 weeks of nivolumab. Relapse was seen in all patients after autologous stem cell transplantation, and brentuximab vedotin exposure was variable. Sequencing was performed on peripheral blood mononuclear cells (PBMCs), taken before the fourth cycle of nivolumab. The rearrangement links TRBV11-2 to TRBJ2-1, with 7 bases that match TRBD2. The receptor was derived from a human donor with classical Hodgkin lymphoma. The CDR3: CASSFGGYHEQFF. As DNA, the CDR3 is TGTGCCAGCAGCTTCGGGGGGTACCATGAGCAGTTCTTC.